This is a list of T cell receptor beta chains from one sample in a study of identical twins. TCRdb reprocessed the 5' RACE reads with MiXCR, giving one entry per CDR3 protein. Among approximately 630,000 distinct CDR3 sequences listed, about 7.1% were seen once. These same data were also listed under a study on yellow fever vaccine responses in identical twins.

Sequenced sample: PBMCs. The receptors stem from a woman aged 18-29 years in good health. Each CDR3 is given with its conserved first and last residue. Each record gives: D gene, clone size, J gene, V gene, CDR3 DNA, CDR3 protein. D genes are given only for firm matches. Clone size appears in some rows only: once, few, many, or a class for an expanded clone.

.	.	TRBJ1-2	TRBV20-1	TGCAGTGCTAGCGAGGGGCGCCCTTATGGCTACACCTTC	CSASEGRPYGYTF
.	few	TRBJ1-6	TRBV28	TGTGCCAGCAGTCCTCCCGGCACAGTAAGACCCCTCCACTTT	CASSPPGTVRPLHF
TRBD2	many	TRBJ2-2	TRBV12-3/TRBV12-4	TGTGCCAGCGATACCAATAGCGGGATGAACACCGGGGAGCTGTTTTTT	CASDTNSGMNTGELFF
.	few	TRBJ2-3	TRBV10-3	TGTGCCATCAGTGAGGTGGGGGGCCTAGATACGCAGTATTTT	CAISEVGGLDTQYF
TRBD1	.	TRBJ1-5	TRBV20-1	TGCAGTGCTAGAAAGTCGGGGACAGGGTATCAGCCCCAGCATTTT	CSARKSGTGYQPQHF
.	many	TRBJ1-5	TRBV29-1	TGCAGCGCCCAGGACCAGCGGAATCAGCCCCAGCATTTT	CSAQDQRNQPQHF
.	.	TRBJ1-6	TRBV19	TGTGCCAGTAGTAGGGACAATGCCCCTTCTTCACCCCTCCACTTT	CASSRDNAPSSPLHF
TRBD2	few	TRBJ2-2	TRBV15	TGTGCCACCAGCAGAGATCGTAGCGGGAGGGCCGACACCGGGGAGCTGTTTTTT	CATSRDRSGRADTGELFF
.	many	TRBJ2-3	TRBV7-9	TGTGCCAGCAGCTTAGCGTCAGATACGCAGTATTTT	CASSLASDTQYF
.	many	TRBJ2-7	TRBV3-1	TGTGCCAGCAGCCAAGGGACTATTACCTACGAGCAGTACTTC	CASSQGTITYEQYF
TRBD2	.	TRBJ2-1	TRBV7-2	TGTGCCAGCAGCTTAAGGACTAGCGGGGGGGCGAATGAGCAGTTCTTC	CASSLRTSGGANEQFF
.	.	TRBJ2-2	TRBV13	TGTGCCAGCAGCTTAGTTATCGGGGGCACCGGGGAGCTGTTTTTT	CASSLVIGGTGELFF
.	.	TRBJ2-4	TRBV18	TGTGCCAGCTCACAGGGCGAAGCCAAAAACATTCAGTACTTC	CASSQGEAKNIQYF
TRBD2	many	TRBJ2-2	TRBV4-2	TGTGCCAGCAGCCAAGGACCCGAGCGGGAGCCCTACACCGGGGAGCTGTTTTTT	CASSQGPEREPYTGELFF
.	few	TRBJ2-1	TRBV3-1	TGTGCCAGCAGCCAAGCCCCTCGCGGCTCCTACAATGAGCAGTTCTTC	CASSQAPRGSYNEQFF
TRBD1	few	TRBJ2-1	TRBV7-9	TGTGCCAGCAGATCCCCGGGGACAGGGGCTAACAATGAGCAGTTCTTC	CASRSPGTGANNEQFF
TRBD1	many	TRBJ2-3	TRBV29-1	TGCAGCGCTTACGAGGCAGGGGGCAGGACGCAGTATTTT	CSAYEAGGRTQYF
TRBD2	few	TRBJ2-5	TRBV27	TGTGCCAGCAGTTTTTCGCGGGAGAGAGAGACCCAGTACTTC	CASSFSRERETQYF
.	few	TRBJ1-4	TRBV10-3	TGTGCCATCAGCCCAGGGACCGCGTTTAATGAAAAACTGTTTTTT	CAISPGTAFNEKLFF
.	.	TRBJ2-3	TRBV15	TGTGCCACCCGGGGGCCCCGGGGTATTTTT	CATRGPRGIF
.	.	TRBJ1-1	TRBV12-3/TRBV12-4	TGTGCCAGCAGTCCGACAGGTGAAGCTTTCTTT	CASSPTGEAFF
.	few	TRBJ2-3	TRBV5-1	TGCGCCAGCAGCTTGTTCCAAGGCACAGATACGCAGTATTTT	CASSLFQGTDTQYF
TRBD1	.	TRBJ2-4	TRBV10-3	TGTGCCATCAGTGATATGGGACAGGGGGCGAGGAACATTCAGTACTTC	CAISDMGQGARNIQYF
TRBD1	.	TRBJ2-1	TRBV2	TGTGCCAGCAGCACCGGGACAGGGGCATCAAATGAGCAGTTCTTC	CASSTGTGASNEQFF
TRBD1	.	TRBJ1-1	TRBV6-2/TRBV6-3	TGTGCCAGCAGTTACTCGATCGCCGACAGGGGAGGGACTGAAGCTTTCTTT	CASSYSIADRGGTEAFF
.	.	TRBJ2-3	TRBV20-1	TGCAGTGCTAGAGATCAGCCCGACGGAATTAGCACAGATACGCAGTATTTT	CSARDQPDGISTDTQYF
.	.	TRBJ2-3	TRBV20-1	TGCAGTGCTAGAGCCGCCCAGGCTAGCGTAAACACAGATACGCAGTATTTT	CSARAAQASVNTDTQYF
TRBD1	few	TRBJ2-7	TRBV10-3	TGTGCCATCAGTAAGGGGGCCTCCTACGAGCAGTACTTC	CAISKGASYEQYF
.	.	TRBJ1-6	TRBV5-1	TGCGCCAGCAGCTTGTCCGGCCAGAGCTATAATTCACCCCTCCACTTT	CASSLSGQSYNSPLHF
TRBD2	many	TRBJ2-1	TRBV7-9	TGTGCCAGCAACAGACTAGCGGGAGTTTACAATGAGCAGTTCTTC	CASNRLAGVYNEQFF
TRBD2	.	TRBJ2-3	TRBV6-1	TGTGCCAGCAGTGAAGTTGGACTAGCGGGGTCTACGCAGTATTTT	CASSEVGLAGSTQYF
.	.	TRBJ2-1	TRBV28	TGTGCCAGCAGCACCCAGGCGGTAAGGAATGAGCAGTTCTTC	CASSTQAVRNEQFF
TRBD2	many	TRBJ2-3	TRBV5-1	TGCGCCAGCAGCTTGTCGGGAAGACTAGCGGGAGGGGATACGCAGTATTTT	CASSLSGRLAGGDTQYF
.	.	TRBJ2-7	TRBV20-1	TGCAGTGCTATGGGTAGCGGACTCTCCTACGAGCAGTACTTC	CSAMGSGLSYEQYF
TRBD2	.	TRBJ2-3	TRBV18	TGTGCCAGCTCACTAGCGGGAGAAAACACAGATACGCAGTATTTT	CASSLAGENTDTQYF
.	.	TRBJ2-1	TRBV20-1	TGCAGTGCTAGAGAAGAATACAATGAGCAGTTCTTC	CSAREEYNEQFF
TRBD2	few	TRBJ2-3	TRBV5-1	TGCGCCAGCAGCCGGACTAGCCCTAGCACAGATACGCAGTATTTT	CASSRTSPSTDTQYF
.	many	TRBJ2-5	TRBV29-1	TGCAGCGTTCTTTTCTTGGGTCAGACCCAGTACTTC	CSVLFLGQTQYF
.	few	TRBJ1-2	TRBV4-1	TGCGCCAGCAGCCAAGTAGGGGGAGCAGAGAGCTATGGCTACACCTTC	CASSQVGGAESYGYTF
TRBD2	.	TRBJ2-7	TRBV20-1	TGCAGTGCTAGAGACGGACTAGCGGCGTACGAGCAGTACTTC	CSARDGLAAYEQYF
.	few	TRBJ1-4	TRBV20-1	TGCAGTGCTAGAGAAGCGGGCAGCCCTAATGAAAAACTGTTTTTT	CSAREAGSPNEKLFF
.	.	TRBJ2-5	TRBV4-1	TGCGCCAGCAGCCTTAACAGTGAGGCCCCGTGGGAGACCCAGTACTTC	CASSLNSEAPWETQYF
TRBD2	.	TRBJ2-3	TRBV12-3/TRBV12-4	TGTGCCAGCAGGTTGACTAGCGGGAGTGGTACGCAGTATTTT	CASRLTSGSGTQYF
.	many	TRBJ1-1	TRBV20-1	TGCAGTGCTTTGACAACTAACACTGAAGCTTTCTTT	CSALTTNTEAFF
.	few	TRBJ2-1	TRBV11-2	TGTGCCAGCAGCTTATACGGGAGACCCTACAATGAGCAGTTCTTC	CASSLYGRPYNEQFF
.	many	TRBJ2-3	TRBV2	TGTGCCAGCAGGGGGTTACCCATTTATACGCAGTATTTT	CASRGLPIYTQYF
TRBD2	many	TRBJ2-3	TRBV7-8	TGTGCCAGCAGCTTAGTAGTGACTAGCGGGAGAGATACGCAGTATTTT	CASSLVVTSGRDTQYF
.	many	TRBJ2-7	TRBV4-1	TGCGCCAGCAGCCAAGGGGACGGGACCTACGAGCAGTACTTC	CASSQGDGTYEQYF
TRBD2	.	TRBJ2-1	TRBV20-1	TGCAGTGCTAGACCCTTCGGGGGACTAGCAAGCTATGAGCAGTTCTTC	CSARPFGGLASYEQFF
.	.	TRBJ1-1	TRBV20-1	TGCAGTGCTTTCAGCGGGGACACTGAAGCTTTCTTT	CSAFSGDTEAFF
.	.	TRBJ2-3	TRBV2	TGTGCCAGCATCGCCGGCACAGATACGCAGTATTTT	CASIAGTDTQYF
.	.	TRBJ2-1	TRBV4-1	TGCGCCAGCAGCCAAAACGGGGTGAGGTACCATGAGCAGTTCTTC	CASSQNGVRYHEQFF
.	.	TRBJ2-1	TRBV25-1	TGTGCCAGCAGTGAAGGGGGAGTCACCTACAATGAGCAGTTCTTC	CASSEGGVTYNEQFF
TRBD1	few	TRBJ2-3	TRBV6-5	TGTGCCAGCAGTTACCGCGTGGGACAGGGAAGTTACGATACGCAGTATTTT	CASSYRVGQGSYDTQYF